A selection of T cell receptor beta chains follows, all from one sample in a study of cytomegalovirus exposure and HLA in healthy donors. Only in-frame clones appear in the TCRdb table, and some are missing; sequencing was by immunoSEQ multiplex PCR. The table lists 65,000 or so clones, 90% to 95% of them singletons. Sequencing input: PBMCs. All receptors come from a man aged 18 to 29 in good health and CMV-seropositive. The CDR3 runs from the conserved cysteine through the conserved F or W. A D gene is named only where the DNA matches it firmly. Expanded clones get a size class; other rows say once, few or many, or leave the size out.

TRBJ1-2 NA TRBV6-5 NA TGTGCCAGCAGTTACACAGAATCTGGCTACACCTTC CASSYTESGYTF
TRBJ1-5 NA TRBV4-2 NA TGTGCCAGCAGCCAAGAAGGTAGGGACTTAAGATTCGGTAGCAATCAGCCCCAGCATTTT CASSQEGRDLRFGSNQPQHF
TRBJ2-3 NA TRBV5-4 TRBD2 TGTGCCAGCAGCCTTCGACTAGCCGGCGATACGCAGTATTTT CASSLRLAGDTQYF
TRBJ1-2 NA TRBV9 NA TGTGCCAGCAGCGTAGATAGCTATGGCTACACCTTC CASSVDSYGYTF
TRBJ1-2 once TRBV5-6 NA TGTGCCAGCAGCTTGACAGGGAACTTTGGCTACACCTTC CASSLTGNFGYTF
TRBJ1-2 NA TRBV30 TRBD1 TGTGCCTGGAGTTCGACAGGGGGCTACACCTTC CAWSSTGGYTF
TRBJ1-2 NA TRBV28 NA TGTGCCAGCAGTTTCTATGGGGGCGGCTACACCTTC CASSFYGGGYTF
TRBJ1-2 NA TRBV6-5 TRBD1 TGTGCCAGCAGGGGGCAGGGGGCCGGAGACTATGGCTACACCTTC CASRGQGAGDYGYTF
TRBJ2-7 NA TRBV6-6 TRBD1 TGTGCCAGCAGGGGGACAGGAAGCTCCTACGAGCAGTACTTC CASRGTGSSYEQYF
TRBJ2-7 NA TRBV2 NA TGTGCCAGCAGTGAAGACCGGGCGGGGGAGCAGTACTTC CASSEDRAGEQYF
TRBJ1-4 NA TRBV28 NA TGTGCCAGCAGTTCCTCAGGGTTTACAATTGAAAAACTGTTTTTT CASSSSGFTIEKLFF
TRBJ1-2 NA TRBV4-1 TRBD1 TGCGCCAGCAGCCACCCCGGACAGGGAAAGTATGGCTACACCTTC CASSHPGQGKYGYTF
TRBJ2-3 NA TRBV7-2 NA TGTGCCAGCAGCCTGGGGACTTACACAGATACGCAGTATTTT CASSLGTYTDTQYF
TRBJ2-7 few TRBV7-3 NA TGTGCCAGCAGCTTAAACGCAGGTCCCTACGAGCAGTACTTC CASSLNAGPYEQYF
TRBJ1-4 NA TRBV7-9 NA TGTGCCAGCAGCTTACGGGATAATGAAAAACTGTTTTTT CASSLRDNEKLFF
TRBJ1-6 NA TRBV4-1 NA TGCGCCAGCAGCCCGAGCCAACTTTGGAGGGGAAGGCGCAATAATTCACCCCTCCACTTT CASSPSQLWRGRRNNSPLHF
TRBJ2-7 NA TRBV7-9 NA TGTGCCAGCAGCTTACTAGGTTCCTACGAGCAGTACTTC CASSLLGSYEQYF
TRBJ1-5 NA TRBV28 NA TGTGCCAGCAGTTTATGGACAGATAATCAGCCCCAGCATTTT CASSLWTDNQPQHF
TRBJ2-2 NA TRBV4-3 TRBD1 TGCGCCAGCAGATCAGACAGGGGCACCGGGGAGCTGTTTTTT CASRSDRGTGELFF
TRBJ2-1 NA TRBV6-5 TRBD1 TGTGCCAGCAGTTACTCGGGACAGGGAGCCTACAATGAGCAGTTCTTC CASSYSGQGAYNEQFF
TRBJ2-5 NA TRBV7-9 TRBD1 TGTGCCAGCAGCCGACAGGGCGCGACGGAGACCCAGTACTTC CASSRQGATETQYF
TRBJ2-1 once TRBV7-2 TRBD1 TGTGCCAGCAGCTTAGCGGTAGAGGGGGCTTATGAGCAGTTCTTC CASSLAVEGAYEQFF
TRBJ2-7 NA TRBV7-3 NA TGTGCCAGCAGCTACGGGTCTGACTACGAGCAGTACTTC CASSYGSDYEQYF
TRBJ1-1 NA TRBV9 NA TGTGCCAGCAGCGTAGCACCACGGGCGGGGGGCACTGAAGCTTTCTTT CASSVAPRAGGTEAFF
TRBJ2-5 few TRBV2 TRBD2 TGTGCCAGCAGTGATCCTAGCGGAACCCAAGAGACCCAGTACTTC CASSDPSGTQETQYF
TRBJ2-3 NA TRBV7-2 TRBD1 TGTGCCAGCAGCTTTGGGGGGACAGGTTACGATACGCAGTATTTT CASSFGGTGYDTQYF